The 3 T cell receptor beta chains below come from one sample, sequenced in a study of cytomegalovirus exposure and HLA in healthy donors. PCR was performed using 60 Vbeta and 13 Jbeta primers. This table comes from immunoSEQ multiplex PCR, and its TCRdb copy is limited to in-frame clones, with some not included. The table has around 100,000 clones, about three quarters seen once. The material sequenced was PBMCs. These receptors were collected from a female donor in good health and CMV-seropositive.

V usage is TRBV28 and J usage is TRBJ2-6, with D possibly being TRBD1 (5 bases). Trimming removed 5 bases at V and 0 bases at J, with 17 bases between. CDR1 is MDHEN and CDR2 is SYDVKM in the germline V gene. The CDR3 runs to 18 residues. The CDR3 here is CASSLRFGHRSGANVLTF. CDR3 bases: TGTGCCAGCAGTCTAAGATTCGGACATCGCTCTGGGGCCAACGTCCTGACTTTC.

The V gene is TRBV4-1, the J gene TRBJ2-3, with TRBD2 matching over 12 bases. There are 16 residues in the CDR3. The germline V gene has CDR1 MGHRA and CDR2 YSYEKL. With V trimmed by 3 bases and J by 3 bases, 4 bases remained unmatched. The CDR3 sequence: CASSQAGTSGTDTQYF. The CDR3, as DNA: TGCGCCAGCAGCCAGGCCGGGACTAGCGGGACAGATACGCAGTATTTT.

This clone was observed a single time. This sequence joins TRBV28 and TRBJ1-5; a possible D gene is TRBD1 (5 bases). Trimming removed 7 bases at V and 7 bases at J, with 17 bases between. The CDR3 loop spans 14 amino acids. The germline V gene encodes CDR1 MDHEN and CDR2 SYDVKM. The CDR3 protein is CASTLGVGGQPQHF. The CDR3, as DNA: TGTGCCAGCACCCTGGGGGTGGGAGGGCAGCCCCAGCATTTT.